The next 30 T cell receptor beta chains were all read from a single sample in a study of T cells in Graves' hyperthyroidism and ophthalmopathy. The source material, RNA transcripts, was used to amplify TCR beta CDR3 regions. TCR CDR3 regions were first amplified by RT-PCR with HTBI primers. In TCRdb, the multiplex PCR reads were re-called with MiXCR into one record per CDR3 protein. The sample yields around 700,000 distinct CDR3 sequences, roughly a third seen once. The sequencing sample was made of blood. Source of these receptors: a woman aged 35 to 49 with Graves' hyperthyroidism.

In regard to this clonotype: A read error is possible here, since a much larger clone lies one base away. Since no conserved phenylalanine or tryptophan closes the CDR3, a read error is the likely cause. The V call is TRBV29-1, the J call TRBJ2-7, with TRBD2 identical over 7 bases. This CDR3 contains 13 residues. Per germline, CDR1 SQVTM and CDR2 ANQGSEA. The CDR3 region has the DNA TGTGCGGGGGACGGGACTGTCCCCTACGAGCAGTACTAC. Translated: CAGDGTVPYEQYY.

This clonotype was picked up a small number of times. The chain has TRBV12-3 or TRBV12-4 and TRBJ1-3; D remains unclear. The CDR3 consists of 16 residues. Trimming cost V 3 bases and J 0 bases, with 12 bases left between them. The CDR3 loop reads CASSFGGYYSGNTIYF. The CDR3 DNA is TGTGCCAGCAGTTTTGGCGGATACTACTCTGGAAACACCATATATTTT.

This clonotype was picked up a small number of times. CDR3 amino acids: CSEQDINQETQYF. The CDR3 coding sequence is TGCAGCGAACAAGACATAAATCAAGAGACCCAGTACTTC. The chain recombines TRBV20-1 with TRBJ2-5; no firm D call. This CDR3 has 13 residues. In germline, CDR1 is DFQATT, CDR2 SNEGSKA (reference sequence).

The chain joins TRBV2 to TRBJ1-5; D might be TRBD1 (5 bases). The CDR3 runs to 14 residues. With 3 bases removed from V and 4 bases from J, the gap between germline ends came to 10 bases. CDR1 SNHLY and CDR2 FYNNEI come from the germline V gene. CDR3 nucleotide sequence: TGTGCCAGCAGTGACTGGGGGAGAAATCAGCCCCAGCATTTT. Translation gives CASSDWGRNQPQHF.

As for this clonotype: Since a much larger clone is just one base distant, this may be a read error. This sequence joins TRBV19 and TRBJ2-5; no firm D call. The CDR3 length is 13 residues. CDR1 LNHDA and CDR2 SQIVND come from the germline V gene (reference sequence). Trimming took off 2 bases at V and 5 bases at J, with 9 bases between the two ends. CDR3 protein: CASSITPTETQYF. As DNA, the CDR3 is TGTGCCAGTAGTATAACCCCGACGGAGACCCAGTACTTC. Drawing the rest from reference TRBV19 and TRBJ2-5, the complete variable domain is DGGITQSPKYLFRKEGQNVTLSCEQNLNHDAMYWYRQDPGQGLRLIYYSQIVNDFQKGDIAEGYSVSREKKESFPLTVTSAQKNPTAFYLCASSITPTETQYFGPGTRLLVL.

The table lists this clonotype with a few counts. The chain joins TRBV5-1 to TRBJ2-5; a possible D gene is TRBD2 (6 bases). Trimming removed 0 bases from V and 4 bases from J, with 16 bases in between. In germline, CDR1 is SGHRS, CDR2 YFSETQ. The length of the CDR3 is 16 residues. The CDR3 coding sequence is TGCGCCAGCAGCTTGGGTTGGTATCCGGGAGCAGAGACCCAGTACTTC. This translates into CASSLGWYPGAETQYF. Filled out from reference TRBV5-1 and TRBJ2-5, the complete variable domain reads KAGVTQTPRYLIKTRGQQVTLSCSPISGHRSVSWYQQTPGQGLQFLFEYFSETQRNKGNFPGRFSGRQFSNSRSEMNVSTLELGDSALYLCASSLGWYPGAETQYFGPGTRLLVL.

This clonotype was recorded at least ten times. This rearrangement joins TRBV15 to TRBJ1-5; possibly TRBD1 for D (5 bases). V was shortened by 2 bases and J by 4 bases, with 21 bases between the two germline ends. This CDR3 comprises 18 residues. Per the germline V gene, CDR1 is LNHNV and CDR2 is YYDKDF (reference sequence). The DNA for the CDR3 is TGTGCCACCAGCAGAAATCCAACGCTCAGGGACCCAAATCAGCCCCAGCATTTT. This codes for CATSRNPTLRDPNQPQHF.

This rearrangement joins TRBV3-1 to TRBJ2-5; D perhaps matches TRBD2 (6 bases). The CDR3 contains 15 residues. Germline CDR1 reads LGHDT; CDR2 reads YNNKEL (reference sequence). V lost 1 base, J lost 5 bases, and 14 bases lay in between. CDR3 bases: TGTGCCAGCAGCCAAGTCGGTGGCGGGGTGGAGACCCAGTACTTC. Its protein product is CASSQVGGGVETQYF.

The chain couples TRBV7-8 to TRBJ1-2; D call uncertain. The CDR3 totals 18 residues. From germline, CDR1 is SGHVS and CDR2 FQNEAQ. V was clipped by 2 bases and J by 5 bases, with 24 bases between them. The CDR3 nucleotides read TGTGCCAGCAGCTTAATGCTTTCTGAACAGAATAGCGGGTATGGCTACACCTTC. It is translated as CASSLMLSEQNSGYGYTF.

The gene calls are TRBV6-5 and TRBJ2-7; 7 bases map to TRBD1. Germline CDR1 reads MNHEY; CDR2 reads SVGAGI. The CDR3 totals 16 residues. The J segment lost 3 bases and the V segment lost 0 bases, leaving 8 bases of the junction unmatched. The CDR3 DNA follows: TGTGCCAGCAGTTACTCGCACTGGGACAGAAACTACGAGCAGTACTTC. Translating gives CASSYSHWDRNYEQYF.

In its sample, this clonotype was seen once. J is TRBJ2-5 and V is TRBV9; D is tentatively TRBD1 or TRBD2 (5 bases each). In germline, CDR1 is SGDLS, CDR2 YYNGEE. The CDR3 consists of 14 residues. Trimming took off 4 bases at V and 1 base at J, with 11 bases between the two ends. The CDR3 is CASSPGTFQETQYF. The CDR3 region has the DNA TGTGCCAGCAGCCCCGGGACGTTCCAAGAGACCCAGTACTTC.

This clonotype has a handful of counts. V gene TRBV5-1 combines with J gene TRBJ2-7; the D gene is possibly TRBD1 (8 bases). The CDR3 runs 15 residues. Germline-derived CDR1 and CDR2 are SGHRS and YFSETQ. The V end was cut by 4 bases, the J end by 3 bases, with 17 bases between. In DNA form, the CDR3 reads TGCGCCAGCAGCGAACAGGGGGGGGGGCTCTACGAGCAGTACTTC. Its protein is CASSEQGGGLYEQYF.

The chain joins TRBV4-3 to TRBJ2-7, with TRBD1 matching over 10 bases. Per germline, CDR1 LGHNA and CDR2 YSLEER. The CDR3 contains 14 residues. V shed 5 bases and J 6 bases; nucleotides not matched to a gene: 7. CDR3 sequence: CASSTGTGEIEQYF. The CDR3 DNA sequence: TGCGCCAGCAGCACCGGGACAGGGGAGATCGAGCAGTACTTC.

This clonotype was seen many times. J is TRBJ1-1 and V is TRBV6-5; 8 positions match TRBD1. The ends lost 7 bases at V and 2 bases at J; junction bases unmatched: 6. This CDR3 is 14 amino acids long. Germline CDR1 and CDR2: MNHEY and SVGAGI. Here the CDR3 DNA reads TGTGCCAGCACCGGGACAGGCTACAACACTGAAGCTTTCTTT. It specifies CASTGTGYNTEAFF.

The V and J genes are TRBV20-1 and TRBJ2-5; 12 bases map to TRBD2. V was clipped by 6 bases and J by 1 base; unmatched bases: 6. The CDR3 totals 15 residues. Germline lookup yields CDR1 DFQATT and CDR2 SNEGSKA (reference sequence). The CDR3 loop reads CSARRLAGAQETQYF. CDR3 bases: TGCAGTGCGAGGAGACTAGCGGGAGCCCAAGAGACCCAGTACTTC.

The rearrangement joins TRBV7-9 to TRBJ2-6; 8 bases are a match to TRBD1. J was trimmed by 2 bases and V by 3 bases; bases with no gene match: 6. The CDR3 loop spans 17 amino acids. The V gene's germline CDR1 is SEHNR and CDR2 FQNEAQ (reference sequence). CDR3: CASSFAGGAAGANVLTF. CDR3 sequence (DNA): TGTGCCAGCAGCTTCGCAGGGGGCGCCGCTGGGGCCAACGTCCTGACTTTC.

This clonotype was picked up one time. The chain recombines TRBV10-1 with TRBJ2-2, with TRBD1 as a possible D gene (5 bases). V lost 3 bases and J 6 bases, leaving 11 bases between the germline ends. The CDR3 spans 14 residues. Germline values: CDR1 WNHNN, CDR2 SYGVQD (reference sequence). The chain's CDR3 is CASSEREGAGELFF. The CDR3, as DNA: TGCGCCAGCAGTGAACGCGAAGGGGCCGGGGAGCTGTTTTTT.

The chain joins TRBV7-9 to TRBJ1-2, with D uncertain. Germline values: CDR1 SEHNR, CDR2 FQNEAQ (reference sequence). The CDR3 contains 12 residues. Trimming stripped 3 bases from V and 13 bases from J, with 15 bases between. CDR3 DNA: TGTGCCAGCAGCTTCGCAGACAAAGGTCGCACCTTC. It specifies CASSFADKGRTF. Together with reference TRBV7-9 and TRBJ1-2, the CDR3 gives the full variable domain: DTGVSQNPRHKITKRGQNVTFRCDPISEHNRLYWYRQTLGQGPEFLTYFQNEAQLEKSRLLSDRFSAERPKGSFSTLEIQRTEQGDSAMYLCASSFADKGRTFGSGTRLTVV.

This clonotype was seen many times. The chain is built from TRBV15 and TRBJ1-2; D not resolved. V was cut by 0 bases and J by 2 bases, with 13 bases left in between. The CDR3 is made up of 16 amino acids. Germline lookup yields CDR1 LNHNV and CDR2 YYDKDF (reference sequence). The CDR3 DNA follows: TGTGCCACCAGCAGAGATCTCGGCCAGGCCAACTATGGCTACACCTTC. It specifies CATSRDLGQANYGYTF.

The table lists this clonotype with many counts. The chain carries TRBV7-9 and TRBJ2-2; TRBD2 is a possible D gene (5 bases). V lost 2 bases to trimming and J lost 6 bases, with 10 bases between them. The CDR3 consists of 14 residues. Germline CDR1 and CDR2: SEHNR and FQNEAQ (reference sequence). The CDR3 spells CASSLTAEAGELFF. The CDR3, as DNA: TGTGCCAGCAGCTTAACCGCGGAGGCCGGGGAGCTGTTTTTT.

This clonotype was seen at least ten times. This chain uses TRBV10-3 with TRBJ2-7; D possibly uses TRBD1 or TRBD2 (5 bases each). From germline, CDR1 is ENHRY and CDR2 SYGVKD. V lost 7 bases and J 6 bases, leaving 16 bases between the germline ends. This CDR3 is built from 13 residues. The CDR3 region has the DNA TGTGCCATCACCAACGGGACCCAGACCGAGCAGTACTTC. Residues: CAITNGTQTEQYF.

Comments on this clonotype: At one end the junction does not follow the germline gene, possibly because of a read error. The chain links TRBV7-9 to TRBJ2-7; 10 bases fit TRBD2. The CDR3 contains 17 residues. CDR1 SEHNR and CDR2 FQNEAQ come from the germline V gene (reference sequence). The CDR3 nucleotides read TGTGCCAGCAGCGTAGCCCCTAGCGGGGGCCTAAGCTACGAGCAGTACTTC. It encodes CASSVAPSGGLSYEQYF.

The CDR3 coding sequence is TGCAGCGTAGTCTCCGGGACAGAGGACCAGCCCCAGCATTTT. It encodes CSVVSGTEDQPQHF. V gene TRBV29-1 combines with J gene TRBJ1-5, with 7 bases aligning to TRBD1. The J segment lost 7 bases and the V segment lost 6 bases, leaving 12 bases of the junction unmatched. This CDR3 has 14 amino acids. The germline gives CDR1 SQVTM, CDR2 ANQGSEA.

V usage is TRBV11-2 and J usage is TRBJ1-1; no reliable D call. The V gene lost 1 base and the J gene lost 1 base, with 19 bases spanning the gap. This CDR3 comprises 18 residues. Per the germline V gene, CDR1 is SGHAT and CDR2 is FQNNGV. CDR3 in amino acids: CASSLGFAVFAANTEAFF. CDR3 DNA: TGTGCCAGCAGCTTAGGTTTTGCGGTTTTCGCAGCGAACACTGAAGCTTTCTTT.

This chain joins TRBV7-9 and TRBJ1-6, with 7 nucleotides matching TRBD1. V shed 5 bases and J 8 bases; nucleotides not matched to a gene: 12. Germline V gene data show CDR1 as SEHNR and CDR2 as FQNEAQ (reference sequence). This CDR3 is 16 amino acids long. The CDR3 DNA is TGTGCCAGCAGCCACCGGGACAGAGGGGGTTATTCACCCCTCCACTTT. The encoded protein is CASSHRDRGGYSPLHF.

There are many counts of this clonotype. This chain uses TRBV19 with TRBJ1-1; D not certain. V lost 6 bases and J lost 11, with 13 bases in between. Germline-derived CDR1 and CDR2 are LNHDA and SQIVND (reference sequence). This CDR3 region has 11 residues. The CDR3: CASRQRTAAFF. CDR3 in DNA: TGTGCCAGTAGACAAAGAACGGCGGCTTTCTTT.

This chain connects TRBV7-2 to TRBJ2-7, with a weak D call TRBD1 (6 bases). The CDR3 consists of 15 residues. Looked up from germline, CDR1 is SGHTA and CDR2 is FQGNSA. V gave up 4 bases and J gave up 3 bases, with 16 bases separating them. This CDR3 reads CASSYTGSRSYEQYF. Here the CDR3 DNA reads TGTGCCAGCAGCTATACAGGGAGTCGAAGCTACGAGCAGTACTTC.

The table lists this clonotype with many counts. V and J are TRBV9 and TRBJ2-2; D may be TRBD1 or TRBD2 (5 bases each). Germline V gene lookup returns CDR1 SGDLS and CDR2 YYNGEE. The germline V and J ends were trimmed by 3 bases and 1 base, with 10 bases remaining between them. The CDR3 is 15 amino acids. The CDR3 nucleotides are TGTGCCAGCAGCGGCCGGGACGGGAACACCGGGGAGCTGTTTTTT. Protein product: CASSGRDGNTGELFF. Complete variable domain (other parts from reference TRBV9 and TRBJ2-2): DSGVTQTPKHLITATGQRVTLRCSPRSGDLSVYWYQQSLDQGLQFLIQYYNGEERAKGNILERFSAQQFPDLHSELNLSSLELGDSALYFCASSGRDGNTGELFFGEGSRLTVL.

This clonotype was seen only a few times. This chain's CDR3 is CASISTGHSRGYTF. As DNA, the CDR3 is TGTGCCAGCATCTCGACAGGCCACTCGAGGGGCTACACCTTC. The chain recombines TRBV6-5 with TRBJ1-2, with D maybe TRBD1 (6 bases). The CDR3 contains 14 residues. V lost 7 bases to trimming and J lost 8 bases, with 20 bases between them. Germline-derived CDR1 and CDR2 are MNHEY and SVGAGI.

The chain combines TRBV9 with TRBJ1-2; unclear D gene. The CDR3 runs 14 residues. Per germline, CDR1 SGDLS and CDR2 YYNGEE. Between the trimmed V and J ends, which lost 0 bases and 4 bases, there was a span of 10 bases. The CDR3 DNA sequence: TGTGCCAGCAGCGTAGGGGTGGCAGCCTATGGCTACACCTTC. Translated, it gives CASSVGVAAYGYTF.